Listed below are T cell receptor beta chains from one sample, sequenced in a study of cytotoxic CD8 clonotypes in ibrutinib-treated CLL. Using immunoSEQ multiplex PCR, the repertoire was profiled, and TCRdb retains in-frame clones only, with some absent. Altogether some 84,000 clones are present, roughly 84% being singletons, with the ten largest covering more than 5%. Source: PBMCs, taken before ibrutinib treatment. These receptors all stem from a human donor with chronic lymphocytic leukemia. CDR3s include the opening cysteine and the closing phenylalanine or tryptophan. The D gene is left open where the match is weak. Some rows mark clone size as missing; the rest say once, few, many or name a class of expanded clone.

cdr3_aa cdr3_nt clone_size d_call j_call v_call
CASSIGQGFSGSNQPQHF TGTGCCAGTAGTATCGGACAGGGGTTTAGTGGGAGCAATCAGCCCCAGCATTTT . TRBD1 TRBJ1-5 TRBV19
CASSLRDNRRYF TGTGCCAGCAGTCTCCGGGACAATCGTAGGTATTTT . . TRBJ2-3 TRBV28
CASRVQGSVDEQFF TGTGCCAGCAGGGTGCAAGGGTCGGTCGATGAGCAGTTCTTC . . TRBJ2-1 TRBV2
CASSYSRTSKETQYF TGTGCCAGCAGTTACTCCCGGACTAGCAAAGAGACCCAGTACTTC . TRBD2 TRBJ2-5 TRBV6-5
CASSLANGELFF TGTGCCAGCAGCTTAGCGAACGGGGAGCTGTTTTTT . . TRBJ2-2 TRBV11-2
CASSLAQGQPYEQYF TGTGCCAGCAGCTTAGCGCAGGGACAGCCCTACGAGCAGTACTTC . TRBD1 TRBJ2-7 TRBV7-9
CASSLGDRGGYTF TGCGCCAGCAGCTTGGGAGACAGGGGAGGCTACACCTTC few TRBD1 TRBJ1-2 TRBV5-1
CASSRQSNTEAFF TGTGCCAGCAGTAGACAGAGTAACACTGAAGCTTTCTTT . . TRBJ1-1 TRBV2
CASRGRTSGVHNEQFF TGTGCCAGCAGAGGACGGACTAGCGGGGTCCACAATGAGCAGTTCTTC few TRBD2 TRBJ2-1 TRBV27
CASGLVRTGGLPDQPQHF TGTGCTAGTGGTTTGGTACGTACAGGGGGCTTACCAGATCAGCCCCAGCATTTT . TRBD1 TRBJ1-5 TRBV12-5
CASSILSGVDYGYTF TGTGCCAGCAGCATCCTAAGTGGGGTAGACTATGGCTACACCTTC once . TRBJ1-2 TRBV9
CASSPRTSGQETQYF TGTGCCAGCAGCCCCAGGACTAGCGGACAAGAGACCCAGTACTTC . TRBD2 TRBJ2-5 TRBV7-7
CASSLTPGPDGYTF TGTGCCAGCAGTTTAACCCCAGGTCCTGATGGCTACACCTTC . . TRBJ1-2 TRBV27
CASSLLGWDTGELFF TGCGCCAGCAGCTTGTTGGGGTGGGACACCGGGGAGCTGTTTTTT . . TRBJ2-2 TRBV5-1
CASSLTAREQYF TGTGCCAGCAGTTTAACCGCGCGAGAGCAGTACTTC . . TRBJ2-7 TRBV28
CASSPRQNSNTEAFF TGTGCCAGCAGTCCTCGACAGAACTCTAACACTGAAGCTTTCTTT . . TRBJ1-1 TRBV6-6
CASSLGAGVRTDTQYF TGTGCCAGCAGCTTAGGCGCGGGAGTTCGAACAGATACGCAGTATTTT . TRBD2 TRBJ2-3 TRBV7-2
CASSVGGQGEDEQFF TGTGCCAGCAGCGTGGGCGGGCAGGGTGAGGATGAGCAGTTCTTC once . TRBJ2-1 TRBV7-3
CASSRALSNTGELFF TGTGCCAGCTCACGGGCACTATCGAACACCGGGGAGCTGTTTTTT . . TRBJ2-2 TRBV18
CASSVEVQGWNNEQFF TGTGCCAGCAGCGTAGAAGTCCAGGGGTGGAACAATGAGCAGTTCTTC . . TRBJ2-1 TRBV9
CASSLATENEQFF TGTGCCAGCAGCTTAGCGACAGAGAATGAGCAGTTCTTC . . TRBJ2-1 TRBV7-2
CASSLGAGTEAFF TGTGCCAGCAGCTTGGGGGCAGGCACTGAAGCTTTCTTT once . TRBJ1-1 TRBV5-8
CASSTGSQPQHF TGTGCCAGCTCGACAGGGAGTCAGCCCCAGCATTTT . TRBD1 TRBJ1-5 TRBV28
CASSSPVETGLPETQYF TGCGCCAGCAGCTCACCGGTAGAAACGGGACTCCCAGAGACCCAGTACTTC few . TRBJ2-5 TRBV5-1
CAILALAGENEQFF TGTGCCATTCTGGCGCTAGCGGGAGAAAATGAGCAGTTCTTC . TRBD2 TRBJ2-1 TRBV10-3
CASNSVGKEQYF TGTGCCAGCAACTCCGTGGGGAAAGAGCAGTACTTC . . TRBJ2-7 TRBV7-8